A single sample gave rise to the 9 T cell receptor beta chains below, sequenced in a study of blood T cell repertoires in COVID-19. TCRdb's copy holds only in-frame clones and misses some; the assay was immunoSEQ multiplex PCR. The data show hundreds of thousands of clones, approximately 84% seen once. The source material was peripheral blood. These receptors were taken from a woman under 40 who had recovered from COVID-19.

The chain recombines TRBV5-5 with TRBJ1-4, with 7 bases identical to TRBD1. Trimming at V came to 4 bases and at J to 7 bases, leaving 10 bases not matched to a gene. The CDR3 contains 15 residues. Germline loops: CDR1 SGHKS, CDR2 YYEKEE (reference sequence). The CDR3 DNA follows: TGTGCCAGCAGCCCCGGTCAGGGGGATTTTGAAAAACTGTTTTTT. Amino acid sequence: CASSPGQGDFEKLFF.

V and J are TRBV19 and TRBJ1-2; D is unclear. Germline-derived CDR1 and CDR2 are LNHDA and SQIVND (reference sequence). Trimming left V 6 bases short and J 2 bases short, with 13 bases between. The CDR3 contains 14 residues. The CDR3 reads CASRTLGRNYGYTF. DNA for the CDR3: TGTGCCAGTAGGACTCTCGGGAGAAACTATGGCTACACCTTC.

In DNA form, the CDR3 reads TGTGCCAGTAGTATCGGGACAGGGGCCTACGAGCAGTACTTC. Amino acid sequence: CASSIGTGAYEQYF. The V call is TRBV19, the J call TRBJ2-7, with 10 bases aligning to TRBD1. Germline CDR1 and CDR2: LNHDA and SQIVND (reference sequence). Unmatched junction bases numbered 1, after V lost 3 bases and J lost 2 bases. The CDR3 has 14 residues.

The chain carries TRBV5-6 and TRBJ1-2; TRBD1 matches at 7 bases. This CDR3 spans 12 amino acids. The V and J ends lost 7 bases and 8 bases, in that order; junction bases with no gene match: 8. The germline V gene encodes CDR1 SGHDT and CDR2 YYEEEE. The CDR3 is CASATGVRGYTF. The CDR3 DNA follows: TGTGCCAGCGCTACAGGGGTTCGGGGCTACACCTTC. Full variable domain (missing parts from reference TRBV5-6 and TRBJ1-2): DAGVTQSPTHLIKTRGQQVTLRCSPKSGHDTVSWYQQALGQGPQFIFQYYEEEERQRGNFPDRFSGHQFPNYSSELNVNALLLGDSALYLCASATGVRGYTFGSGTRLTVV.

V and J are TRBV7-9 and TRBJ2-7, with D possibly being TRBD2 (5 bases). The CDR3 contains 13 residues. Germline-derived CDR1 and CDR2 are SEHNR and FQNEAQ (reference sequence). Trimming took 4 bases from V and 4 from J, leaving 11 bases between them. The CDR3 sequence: CASSYPSGYEQYF. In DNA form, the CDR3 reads TGTGCCAGCAGCTACCCCTCGGGGTACGAGCAGTACTTC.

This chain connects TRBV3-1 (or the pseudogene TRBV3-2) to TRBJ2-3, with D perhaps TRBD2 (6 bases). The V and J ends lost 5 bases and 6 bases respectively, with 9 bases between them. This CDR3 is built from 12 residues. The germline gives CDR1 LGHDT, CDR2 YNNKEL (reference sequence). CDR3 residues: CASSSAGDTQYF. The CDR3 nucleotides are TGTGCCAGCAGCTCCGCGGGGGATACGCAGTATTTT.

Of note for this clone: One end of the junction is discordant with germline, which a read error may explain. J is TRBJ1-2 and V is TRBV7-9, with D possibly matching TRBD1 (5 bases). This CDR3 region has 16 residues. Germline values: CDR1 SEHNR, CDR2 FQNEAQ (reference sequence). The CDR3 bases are TGTGCCAGCAGCCTAGCGGACCGGGGGGTGTTGGATGGCTACACCTTC. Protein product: CASSLADRGVLDGYTF.

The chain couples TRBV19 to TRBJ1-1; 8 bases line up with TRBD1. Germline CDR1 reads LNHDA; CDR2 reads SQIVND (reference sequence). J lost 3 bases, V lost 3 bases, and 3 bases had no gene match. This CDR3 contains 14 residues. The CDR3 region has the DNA TGTGCCAGTAGTATCGACAGGGGATACACTGAAGCTTTCTTT. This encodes CASSIDRGYTEAFF.

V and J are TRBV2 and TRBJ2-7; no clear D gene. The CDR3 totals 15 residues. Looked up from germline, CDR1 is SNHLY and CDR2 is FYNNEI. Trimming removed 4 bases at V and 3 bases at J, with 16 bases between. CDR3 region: CASSGGEGNYYEQYF. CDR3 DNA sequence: TGTGCCAGCAGTGGTGGTGAAGGTAACTACTACGAGCAGTACTTC.